The clone carrying this T cell receptor beta chain has at least ten counts. The library was built from roughly 400 ng RNA with molecular barcoded adaptors for alpha/delta and beta/gamma chains. TCRdb processed the reads anew with MiXCR; each CDR3 protein has one entry. The table shows 100,000 to 150,000 distinct CDR3 sequences, with less than 15% occurring only once. The sample comes from a study of read filtering for tumor transcriptome and immune sequencing. This sequence originates from a donor aged 40 or older with multiple myeloma. Input material: a population of CD138-negative cells sorted from bone marrow.

The CDR3 coding sequence is TGTGCCAGCAGCTTAACGGGAGCCTCAGATACGCAGTATTTT. Protein: CASSLTGASDTQYF. The chain employs TRBV7-3 and TRBJ2-3, with a tentative D call TRBD2 (5 bases). The CDR3 is 14 residues long. CDR1 and CDR2 from the germline V gene are SGHTA and FQGTGA. Trimming took 0 bases from V and 4 from J, leaving 8 bases between them.